What follows are 21 T cell receptor beta chains derived from one specimen sequenced in a study of blood T cell repertoires in COVID-19. Some clones are missing from TCRdb's copy, which holds only in-frame ones; the method was immunoSEQ multiplex PCR. The table records just over 300,000 clones, under 90% of them present only once. The specimen sequenced was peripheral blood. Receptor source: a woman aged 25 to 39 with COVID-19, enrolled during active disease.

V is TRBV5-1 and J is TRBJ1-3, with D unresolved. The V end lost 0 bases, the J end lost 0 bases, and 4 bases lay between the germline ends. This CDR3 has 14 amino acids. Germline V CDR1 and CDR2: SGHRS, YFSETQ. The CDR3 bases are TGCGCCAGCAGCTTGGGTAGCTCTGGAAACACCATATATTTT. It translates to CASSLGSSGNTIYF.

The chain has TRBV2 and TRBJ2-1; 11 nucleotides match TRBD1. In germline, CDR1 is SNHLY, CDR2 FYNNEI. The CDR3 has 15 amino acids. V dropped 4 bases and J dropped 8; count of bases not matched to a gene: 7. CDR3 region: CASSAWGQGGDEQFF. The CDR3 coding sequence is TGTGCCAGCAGTGCCTGGGGACAGGGGGGCGATGAGCAGTTCTTC.

This rearrangement joins TRBV5-4 to TRBJ2-2; D is unresolved. CDR1 is SGHNT, CDR2 YYREEE, per germline (reference sequence). The CDR3 extends over 12 amino acids. The ends were cut back, 0 bases at V and 9 bases at J, with 6 bases in the middle. CDR3 loop: CASSLGSRELFF. DNA for the CDR3: TGTGCCAGCAGCTTGGGGAGTAGGGAGCTGTTTTTT. The full variable domain, with the rest looked up from reference TRBV5-4 and TRBJ2-2, is ETGVTQSPTHLIKTRGQQVTLRCSSQSGHNTVSWYQQALGQGPQFIFQYYREEENGRGNFPPRFSGLQFPNYSSELNVNALELDDSALYLCASSLGSRELFFGEGSRLTVL.

In its sample, this clone was seen many times. This chain uses TRBV6-4 with TRBJ2-2; 8 nucleotides match TRBD2. The CDR3 is 14 residues long. Germline CDR1 is MRHNA and CDR2 is SNTAGT. J lost 4 bases, V lost 6 bases, and 4 bases had no gene match. The CDR3 DNA reads as TGTGCCAGCAGCGACGCGGGGGGCACCGGGGAGCTGTTTTTT. This encodes CASSDAGGTGELFF.

The gene calls are TRBV18 and TRBJ1-1, with a possible D match to TRBD1 (5 bases). Trimming removed 2 bases from V and 4 bases from J, with 14 bases in between. In germline, CDR1 is KGHSH, CDR2 LQKENI. This CDR3 contains 15 residues. CDR3: CASSPGGGARTEAFF. As DNA, the CDR3 is TGTGCCAGCTCACCAGGTGGAGGGGCGCGCACTGAAGCTTTCTTT.

V usage is TRBV6-4 and J usage is TRBJ2-2; D is undetermined. The V gene lost 6 bases and the J gene lost 3 bases, with 8 bases spanning the gap. Germline loops: CDR1 MRHNA, CDR2 SNTAGT. The CDR3 contains 13 residues. Here the CDR3 DNA reads TGTGCCAGCAGCGGTCAGGACACCGGGGAGCTGTTTTTT. Its protein is CASSGQDTGELFF.

The J gene is TRBJ2-3, the V gene TRBV5-1; the match to TRBD2 covers 10 bases. The CDR3 length is 16 residues. Germline CDR1 is SGHRS and CDR2 is YFSETQ. V was clipped by 4 bases and J by 5 bases; unmatched bases: 10. The DNA of the CDR3 is TGCGCCAGCAGCCGAGGGGTAGCGGGGGGCCAAGATACGCAGTATTTT. Its protein is CASSRGVAGGQDTQYF.

The chain recombines TRBV9 with TRBJ1-1, with D tentatively TRBD1 (5 bases). Trimming left V 0 bases short and J 5 bases short, with 8 bases between. This CDR3 has 13 amino acids. Germline-derived CDR1 and CDR2 are SGDLS and YYNGEE. CDR3 nucleotide sequence: TGTGCCAGCAGCGTAGGGGCAGGGACTGAAGCTTTCTTT. It translates to CASSVGAGTEAFF.

The V call is TRBV5-6, the J call TRBJ2-7; D possibly corresponds to TRBD1 (6 bases). Germline CDR1 reads SGHDT; CDR2 reads YYEEEE. V was pared by 0 bases and J by 7 bases, with 20 bases between. This CDR3 has 16 residues. CDR3 residues: CASSLEDRIFRWEQYV. Here the CDR3 DNA reads TGTGCCAGCAGCTTGGAAGACAGGATATTCCGTTGGGAGCAGTACGTC.

The chain couples TRBV7-9 to TRBJ1-3, with TRBD1 identical over 7 bases. With V trimmed by 1 base and J by 3 bases, 3 bases remained unmatched. The CDR3 has 15 residues. In germline, CDR1 is SEHNR, CDR2 FQNEAQ (reference sequence). CDR3: CASSLERTGGNTIYF. The CDR3 DNA is TGTGCCAGCAGCTTAGAACGGACAGGTGGAAACACCATATATTTT.

The chain joins TRBV29-1 to TRBJ2-2, with unresolved D. This CDR3 contains 13 residues. CDR1 and CDR2 (germline): SQVTM, ANQGSEA. Deletions cut 5 bases from V and 0 bases from J, with 7 bases between. The CDR3, as DNA: TGCAGCGTTATCGAGGCGAACACCGGGGAGCTGTTTTTT. Amino acid sequence: CSVIEANTGELFF.

The table lists this clone with a count of one. The CDR3 coding sequence is TGTGCCAGCAGCTCCCGGACAGGGGCCCAAGAGACCCAGTACTTC. Its protein product is CASSSRTGAQETQYF. V usage is TRBV5-4 and J usage is TRBJ2-5; 9 positions agree with TRBD1. The germline CDR1 and CDR2 sequences are SGHNT and YYREEE (reference sequence). V shed 3 bases and J 1 base; nucleotides not matched to a gene: 4. This CDR3 has 15 residues.

This chain connects TRBV4-1 to TRBJ2-1, with TRBD2 identical over 8 bases. This CDR3 is 16 amino acids long. V was clipped by 4 bases and J by 8 bases; unmatched bases: 13. CDR1 MGHRA and CDR2 YSYEKL come from the germline V gene. The chain's CDR3 is CASSRGRGGPSYEQFF. The CDR3 DNA is TGCGCCAGCAGCCGAGGCCGGGGGGGCCCTTCCTATGAGCAGTTCTTC.

The chain uses TRBV6-4 and TRBJ2-2, with TRBD1 matching over 7 bases. The trim removed 3 bases at V and 0 bases at J, leaving 4 bases unmatched. The CDR3 spans 16 residues. The germline CDR1 and CDR2 sequences are MRHNA and SNTAGT. The CDR3 loop is CASSEQGTANTGELFF. The CDR3 coding sequence is TGTGCCAGCAGTGAACAGGGGACCGCGAACACCGGGGAGCTGTTTTTT.

CDR3 amino acids: CASSQTGMGNQPQHF. The CDR3 nucleotides are TGTGCCAGCAGTCAGACCGGGATGGGCAATCAGCCCCAGCATTTT. This chain links TRBV6-5 with TRBJ1-5; D remains unclear. The V end was cut by 5 bases, the J end by 2 bases, with 13 bases between. This CDR3 contains 15 residues. CDR1 MNHEY and CDR2 SVGAGI come from the germline V gene.

J is TRBJ1-1 and V is TRBV5-8; D may be TRBD1 (5 bases). V lost 0 bases and J lost 7, with 13 bases in between. The CDR3 totals 14 residues. CDR1 and CDR2 (germline): SGHTS, YDEGEE. CDR3 protein: CASSLESGAREAFF. Written as DNA, the CDR3 is TGTGCCAGCAGCTTGGAAAGCGGGGCGCGTGAAGCTTTCTTT. Full variable domain (remainder filled in from reference TRBV5-8 and TRBJ1-1): EAGVTQSPTHLIKTRGQQATLRCSPISGHTSVYWYQQALGLGLQFLLWYDEGEERNRGNFPPRFSGRQFPNYSSELNVNALELEDSALYLCASSLESGAREAFFGQGTRLTVV.

This chain uses TRBV5-1 with TRBJ2-7; D is uncertain. The CDR3 is 15 amino acids. The V and J ends lost 0 bases and 6 bases respectively, with 16 bases between them. Germline-derived CDR1 and CDR2 are SGHRS and YFSETQ. CDR3 in DNA: TGCGCCAGCAGCTTGGTTTCCGGGTCCATCGGCGAGCAGTACGTC. Its translation: CASSLVSGSIGEQYV.

V and J are TRBV4-3 and TRBJ2-3; 10 bases fit TRBD2. V lost 4 bases, J lost 5 bases, and 3 bases stayed unmatched. The CDR3 spans 14 residues. CDR1 is LGHNA and CDR2 is YSLEER in the germline V gene. The CDR3 region has the DNA TGCGCCAGCAGCCGAGGACTAGCGGTAGATACGCAGTATTTT. Translation gives CASSRGLAVDTQYF.

The chain joins TRBV19 to TRBJ1-1, with D perhaps matching TRBD1 (5 bases). CDR3 length: 13 residues. Looked up from germline, CDR1 is LNHDA and CDR2 is SQIVND (reference sequence). V lost 7 bases, J lost 13 bases, and 22 bases lay in between. For the CDR3, the DNA is TGTGCCAGTACCCGAGAGGACACCCCCGTTTTTTTCTTT. The encoded protein is CASTREDTPVFFF.

The CDR3 sequence: CASGTRQETQYF. The CDR3 DNA is TGTGCCAGTGGGACTAGACAAGAGACCCAGTACTTC. V is TRBV19 and J is TRBJ2-5, with TRBD2 matching over 8 bases. The V gene's germline CDR1 is LNHDA and CDR2 SQIVND (reference sequence). J lost 2 bases, V lost 8 bases, and 1 base had no gene match. CDR3 length: 12 amino acids.

This chain joins TRBV5-4 and TRBJ2-5, with 10 nucleotides matching TRBD1. CDR3 length: 16 residues. V trimming: 4 bases; J trimming: 4 bases; junction bases outside the gene matches: 10. From germline, CDR1 is SGHNT and CDR2 YYREEE (reference sequence). DNA for the CDR3: TGTGCCAGCAGCCTCGACACCGGGACAGGGGCAGAGACCCAGTACTTC. Protein product: CASSLDTGTGAETQYF.